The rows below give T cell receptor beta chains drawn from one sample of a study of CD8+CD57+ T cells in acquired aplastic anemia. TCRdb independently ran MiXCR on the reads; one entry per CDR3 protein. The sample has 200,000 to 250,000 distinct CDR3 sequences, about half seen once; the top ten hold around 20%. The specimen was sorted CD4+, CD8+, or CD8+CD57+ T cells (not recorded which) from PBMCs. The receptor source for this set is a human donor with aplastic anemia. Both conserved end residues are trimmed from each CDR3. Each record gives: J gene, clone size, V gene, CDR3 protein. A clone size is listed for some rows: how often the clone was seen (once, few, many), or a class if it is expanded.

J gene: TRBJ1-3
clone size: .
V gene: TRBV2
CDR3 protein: ASSDSGAGNTIY

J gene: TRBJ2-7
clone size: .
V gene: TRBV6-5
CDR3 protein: ASTLPGTHEQY

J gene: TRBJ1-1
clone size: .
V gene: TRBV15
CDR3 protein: ATSREGPKAF

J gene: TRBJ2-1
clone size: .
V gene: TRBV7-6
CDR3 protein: ASSTKTSGGADEQF

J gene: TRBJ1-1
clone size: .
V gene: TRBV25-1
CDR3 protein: ASSEWVGGGTEAF

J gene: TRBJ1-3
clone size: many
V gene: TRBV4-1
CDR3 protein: ASSLVGGSGDTIY

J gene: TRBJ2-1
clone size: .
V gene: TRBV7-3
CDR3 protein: ASTPDRYNEQF

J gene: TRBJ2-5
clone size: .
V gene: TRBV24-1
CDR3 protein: ATSDFLQTQY

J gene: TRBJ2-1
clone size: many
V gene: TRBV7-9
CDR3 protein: ASSPPGPRNEQF

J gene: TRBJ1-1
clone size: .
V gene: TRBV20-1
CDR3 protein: SASRRRDRGRAF

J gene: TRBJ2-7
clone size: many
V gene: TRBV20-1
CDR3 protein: SATGKYRETSYEQY

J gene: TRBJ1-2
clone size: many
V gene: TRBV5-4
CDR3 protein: ASSRGQGGHGYT

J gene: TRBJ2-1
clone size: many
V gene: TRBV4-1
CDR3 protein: ASSQVVGPESNEQF

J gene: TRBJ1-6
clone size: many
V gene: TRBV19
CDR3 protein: ASRTGERSPLH

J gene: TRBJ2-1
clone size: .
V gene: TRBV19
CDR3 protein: ASSQQGGVYNEQF

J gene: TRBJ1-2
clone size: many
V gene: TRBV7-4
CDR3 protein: ASSFTEHYGYT

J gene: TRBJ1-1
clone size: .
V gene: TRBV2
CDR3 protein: ASSAYLRASGTEAF

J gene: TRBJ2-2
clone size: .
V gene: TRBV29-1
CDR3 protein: SVESGSTGELF

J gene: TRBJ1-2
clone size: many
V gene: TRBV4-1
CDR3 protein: ASSQVGARSNYGYT

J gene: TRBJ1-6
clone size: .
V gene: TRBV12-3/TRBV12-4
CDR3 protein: VSSRQSSPLH

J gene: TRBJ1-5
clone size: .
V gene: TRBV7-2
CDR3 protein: ASSPRVGEQPQH

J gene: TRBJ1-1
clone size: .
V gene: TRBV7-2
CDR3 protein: ASTEGVGNTEAF

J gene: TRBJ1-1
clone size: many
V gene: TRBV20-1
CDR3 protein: SARDGAGNTEAF

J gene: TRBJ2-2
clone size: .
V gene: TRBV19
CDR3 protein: ASTINRDQPTGELF

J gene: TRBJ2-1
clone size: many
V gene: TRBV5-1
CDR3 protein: ASSLAGTSGNEQF

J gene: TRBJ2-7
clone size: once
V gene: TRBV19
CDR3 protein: ASTYPGGEEQY

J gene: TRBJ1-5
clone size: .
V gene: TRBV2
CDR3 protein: ASRGQGLNPQE

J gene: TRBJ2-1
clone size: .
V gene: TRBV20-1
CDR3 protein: SALSGGLYNEQF

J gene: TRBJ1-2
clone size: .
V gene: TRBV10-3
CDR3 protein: AISASISDYGYT

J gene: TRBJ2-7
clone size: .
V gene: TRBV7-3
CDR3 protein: ASSLDGLEQY

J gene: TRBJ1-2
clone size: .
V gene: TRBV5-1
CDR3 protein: ASSLTDYGYT

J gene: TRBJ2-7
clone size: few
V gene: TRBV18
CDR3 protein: ASSPPFGAYEQY

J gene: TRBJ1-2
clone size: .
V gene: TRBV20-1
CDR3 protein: SARAGQGVNYGYT

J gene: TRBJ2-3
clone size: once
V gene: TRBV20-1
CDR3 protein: SARGTGRDGGSTNTDTQY

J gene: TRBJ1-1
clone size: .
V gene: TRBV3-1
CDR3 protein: ASSQDSAWGGGTEAF

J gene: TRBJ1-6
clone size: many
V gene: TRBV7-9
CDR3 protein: ASNLQGWNSPLH

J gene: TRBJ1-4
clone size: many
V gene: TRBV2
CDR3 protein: ASSPTGYNEKLF

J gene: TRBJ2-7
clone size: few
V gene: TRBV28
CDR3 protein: ASSLPGRAYEQY

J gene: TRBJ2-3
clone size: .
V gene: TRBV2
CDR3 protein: ASSEPRDSNTDTQY

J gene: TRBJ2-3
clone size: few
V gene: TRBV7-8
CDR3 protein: ASGEGTSLYTQY

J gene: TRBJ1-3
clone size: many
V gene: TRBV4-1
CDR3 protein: ASSQVDMGFFSGNTIY

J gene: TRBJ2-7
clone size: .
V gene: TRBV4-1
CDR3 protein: ASSPREQNYEQY

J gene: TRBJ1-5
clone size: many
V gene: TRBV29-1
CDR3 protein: SVGPGTGNQPQH

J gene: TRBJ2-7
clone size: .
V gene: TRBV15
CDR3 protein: ATSRDPPGKLEQY

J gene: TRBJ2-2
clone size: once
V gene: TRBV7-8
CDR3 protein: ASSPPVAGVNTGELF

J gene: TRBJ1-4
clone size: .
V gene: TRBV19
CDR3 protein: ASSTQGTDEKLF

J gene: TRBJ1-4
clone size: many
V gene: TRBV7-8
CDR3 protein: ASSPVGQGGEKLF